The 14 T cell receptor beta chains in this list originate from one sample, sequenced in a study of blood T cell repertoires in COVID-19. Clones were sequenced by immunoSEQ multiplex PCR, and TCRdb holds only the in-frame ones, with some missing. The profile covers over 8,500 clones, with 80% to 90% appearing a single time and around 4.9% taken by the ten largest. Sequenced: peripheral blood. These receptors all come from a human donor in a cohort sampled during active COVID-19.

The chain links TRBV7-8 to TRBJ2-3; D gene unclear. The length of the CDR3 is 13 residues. Germline loops: CDR1 SGHVS, CDR2 FQNEAQ. Trimming pared 1 base from V and 4 bases from J, leaving 6 bases between. The CDR3 spells CASSLGSSDTQYF. The CDR3, as DNA: TGTGCCAGCAGCTTAGGGAGCTCAGATACGCAGTATTTT.

The chain employs TRBV7-2 and TRBJ2-7; 8 bases agree with TRBD1. The junction had 5 bases not matched to a gene; V was cut back by 2 bases and J by 5 bases. The CDR3 consists of 14 residues. In germline, CDR1 is SGHTA, CDR2 FQGNSA. The CDR3 loop reads CASSLRQGSNEQYF. The CDR3 DNA reads as TGTGCCAGCAGCTTAAGACAGGGGTCCAACGAGCAGTACTTC.

This chain joins TRBV29-1 and TRBJ2-7; possibly TRBD2 for D (6 bases). Germline V gene sequence: CDR1 SQVTM, CDR2 ANQGSEA. Trimming stripped 1 base from V and 1 base from J, with 17 bases between. The CDR3 spans 16 residues. CDR3 DNA sequence: TGCAGCGTTGAAGGACCCACCGATGCGGGGTCCTACGAGCAGTACTTC. Translation gives CSVEGPTDAGSYEQYF.

CDR3 nucleotide sequence: TGTGCCAGCAGTATCAACGGGGGTATCGGGGAGCTGTTTTTT. This sequence encodes CASSINGGIGELFF. The chain combines TRBV6-2 or TRBV6-3 with TRBJ2-2; weak D call: TRBD2 (6 bases). This CDR3 comprises 14 residues. V was cut by 5 bases and J by 7 bases, with 14 bases left in between. The germline V gene encodes CDR1 MNHEY and CDR2 SVGEGT.

V and J are TRBV10-3 and TRBJ2-1, with a weak D call TRBD1 (6 bases). This CDR3 region has 13 residues. Germline V gene data show CDR1 as ENHRY and CDR2 as SYGVKD. Trimming shortened V by 3 bases and J by 6 bases, and 9 bases separated the two germline ends. The CDR3 loop reads CAISEGGSNEQFF. DNA for the CDR3: TGTGCCATCAGTGAAGGGGGTTCCAATGAGCAGTTCTTC.

The rearrangement joins TRBV27 to TRBJ2-7, with D tentatively TRBD1 (6 bases). The germline CDR1 and CDR2 sequences are MNHEY and SMNVEV (reference sequence). V was shortened by 6 bases and J by 2 bases, with 20 bases between the two germline ends. The CDR3 contains 16 residues. The CDR3 protein is CASRRSLDSAPYEQYF. The CDR3 nucleotides are TGTGCCAGCAGACGCTCCCTGGACAGTGCCCCCTACGAGCAGTACTTC.

The chain has TRBV7-6 and TRBJ2-1; TRBD2 agrees at 8 bases. Germline CDR1 is SGHVS and CDR2 is FNYEAQ. This CDR3 comprises 13 residues. V lost 1 base, J lost 10 bases, and 3 bases stayed unmatched. The chain's CDR3 is CASSLEGGREQFF. CDR3 DNA: TGTGCCAGCAGCTTAGAAGGCGGGAGGGAGCAGTTCTTC.

V gene TRBV1 combines with J gene TRBJ1-6; the DNA was not used to check the table's D call, TRBD1. TRBV1 is annotated as a pseudogene. CDR3 length: 19 amino acids. DNA for the CDR3: TGCACCAGCAGCCAAAAGTTTGACAAGAGATTGGATTATAATTCACCCCTCCACTTT. Its protein is CTSSQKFDKRLDYNSPLHF.

The chain recombines TRBV3-1 (or the pseudogene TRBV3-2) with TRBJ1-1; TRBD1 might be the D (6 bases). V gave up 3 bases and J gave up 3 bases, with 14 bases separating them. This CDR3 comprises 15 residues. The germline V gene has CDR1 LGHDT and CDR2 YNNKEL (reference sequence). CDR3 region: CASSHHGGEDTEAFF. CDR3 coding DNA: TGTGCCAGCAGCCACCATGGGGGCGAGGACACTGAAGCTTTCTTT.

The rearrangement links TRBV5-1 to TRBJ1-1; D may be TRBD1 (6 bases). Germline V gene lookup returns CDR1 SGHRS and CDR2 YFSETQ. Trimming removed 4 bases at V and 1 base at J, with 14 bases between. This CDR3 region has 15 residues. The CDR3 reads CASSKTQGGNTEAFF. CDR3 nucleotide sequence: TGCGCCAGCAGCAAAACACAGGGCGGGAACACTGAAGCTTTCTTT.

The CDR3 here is CASSENGGYTEAFF. In DNA, the CDR3 is TGTGCCAGCAGTGAGAACGGGGGATACACTGAAGCTTTCTTT. The J gene is TRBJ1-1, the V gene TRBV6-1, with D tentatively TRBD1 (5 bases). Germline values: CDR1 MNHNS, CDR2 SASEGT. Between the trimmed V and J ends, which lost 3 bases and 3 bases, there was a span of 11 bases. The CDR3 length is 14 residues.

The V gene is TRBV29-1, the J gene TRBJ1-1; no reliable D call. Trimming stripped 3 bases from V and 4 bases from J, with 15 bases between. Germline values: CDR1 SQVTM, CDR2 ANQGSEA. The CDR3 is 14 amino acids. In DNA, the CDR3 is TGCAGCGTTGATTCCATGGGAGAGGGCACTGAAGCTTTCTTT. Its translation: CSVDSMGEGTEAFF.

This clone was found once. The genes are TRBV28 and TRBJ1-5; a possible D gene is TRBD1 (6 bases). V was cut by 6 bases and J by 3 bases, with 15 bases left in between. The CDR3 sequence is 15 residues long. From germline, CDR1 is MDHEN and CDR2 SYDVKM. The CDR3 coding sequence is TGTGCCAGCAGATCCCCTCAGGGGTTCAATCAGCCCCAGCATTTT. This sequence encodes CASRSPQGFNQPQHF.

There are a few counts of this clone. The chain carries TRBV25-1 and TRBJ2-5; 7 bases map to TRBD2. Germline V lookup: CDR1 MGHDK, CDR2 SYGVNS. The CDR3 is 14 residues long. Losses at the gene ends were 6 bases for V and 4 bases for J; bases not matched to a gene: 8. The DNA of the CDR3 is TGTGCCAGCAGCACCCCTGGCGGGAGAGAGACCCAGTACTTC. This codes for CASSTPGGRETQYF.